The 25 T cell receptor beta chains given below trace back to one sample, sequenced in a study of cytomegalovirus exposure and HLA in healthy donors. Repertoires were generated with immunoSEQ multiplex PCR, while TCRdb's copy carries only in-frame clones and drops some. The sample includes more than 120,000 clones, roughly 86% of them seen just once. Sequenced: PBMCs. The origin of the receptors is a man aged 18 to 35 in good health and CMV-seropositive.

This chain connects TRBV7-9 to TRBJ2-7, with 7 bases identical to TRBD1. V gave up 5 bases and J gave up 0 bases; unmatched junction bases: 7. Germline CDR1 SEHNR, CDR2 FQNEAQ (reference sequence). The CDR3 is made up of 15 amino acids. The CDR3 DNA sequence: TGTGCCAGCAGCCCAAAGACAGGGAGCTCCTACGAGCAGTACTTC. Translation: CASSPKTGSSYEQYF.

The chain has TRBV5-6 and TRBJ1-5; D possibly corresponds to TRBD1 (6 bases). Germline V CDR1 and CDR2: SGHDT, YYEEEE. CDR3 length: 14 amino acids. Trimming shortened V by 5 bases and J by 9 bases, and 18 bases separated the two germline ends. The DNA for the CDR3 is TGTGCCAGCAGTTTGCAACAGGGAACTCGGCCCCAGCATTTT. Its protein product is CASSLQQGTRPQHF.

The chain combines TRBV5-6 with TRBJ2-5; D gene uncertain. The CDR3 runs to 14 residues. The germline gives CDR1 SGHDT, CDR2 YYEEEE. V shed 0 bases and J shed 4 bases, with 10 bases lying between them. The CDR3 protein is CASSLVATSETQYF. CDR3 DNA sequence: TGTGCCAGCAGCTTGGTAGCCACTTCAGAGACCCAGTACTTC.

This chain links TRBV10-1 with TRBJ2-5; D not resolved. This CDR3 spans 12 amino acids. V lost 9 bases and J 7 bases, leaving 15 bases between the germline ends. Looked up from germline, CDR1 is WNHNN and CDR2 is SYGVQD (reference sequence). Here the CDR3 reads CARHFLGRTQYF. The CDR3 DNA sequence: TGCGCCAGGCACTTCCTGGGCAGGACCCAGTACTTC.

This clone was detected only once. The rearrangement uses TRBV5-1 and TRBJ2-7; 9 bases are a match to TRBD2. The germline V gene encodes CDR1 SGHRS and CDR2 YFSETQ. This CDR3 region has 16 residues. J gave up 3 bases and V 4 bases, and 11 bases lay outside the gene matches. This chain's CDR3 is CASSLWGAGGIYEQYF. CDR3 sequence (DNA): TGCGCCAGCAGCCTTTGGGGAGCGGGAGGTATCTACGAGCAGTACTTC.

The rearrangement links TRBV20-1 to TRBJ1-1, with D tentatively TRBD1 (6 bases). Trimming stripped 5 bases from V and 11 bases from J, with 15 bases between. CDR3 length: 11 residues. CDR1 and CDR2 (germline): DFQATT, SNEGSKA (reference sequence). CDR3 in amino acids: CSAPGGPKAFF. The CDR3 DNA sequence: TGCAGTGCTCCCGGGGGGCCAAAGGCTTTCTTT.

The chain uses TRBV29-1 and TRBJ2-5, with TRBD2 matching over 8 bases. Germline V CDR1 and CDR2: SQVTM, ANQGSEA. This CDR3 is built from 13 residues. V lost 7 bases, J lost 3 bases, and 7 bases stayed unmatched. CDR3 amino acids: CSARGTRKETQYF. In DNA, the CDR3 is TGCAGCGCCCGTGGGACTAGAAAAGAGACCCAGTACTTC.

The CDR3 DNA is TGTGCCAGTAGTTGGTCGGGACAGTCGAGGCCTTACGAGCAGTACTTC. Translated: CASSWSGQSRPYEQYF. This chain uses TRBV19 with TRBJ2-7; 7 nucleotides align to TRBD1. Germline trimming cut 5 bases from V and 4 bases from J; bases unmatched to any gene: 14. This CDR3 spans 16 amino acids. The germline V gene encodes CDR1 LNHDA and CDR2 SQIVND (reference sequence).

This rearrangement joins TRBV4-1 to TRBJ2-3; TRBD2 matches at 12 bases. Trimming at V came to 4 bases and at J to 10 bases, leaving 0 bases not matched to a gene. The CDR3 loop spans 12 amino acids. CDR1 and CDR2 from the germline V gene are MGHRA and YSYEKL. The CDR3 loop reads CASSPSGRAQYF. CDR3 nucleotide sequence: TGCGCCAGCAGCCCTAGCGGGAGGGCGCAGTATTTT.

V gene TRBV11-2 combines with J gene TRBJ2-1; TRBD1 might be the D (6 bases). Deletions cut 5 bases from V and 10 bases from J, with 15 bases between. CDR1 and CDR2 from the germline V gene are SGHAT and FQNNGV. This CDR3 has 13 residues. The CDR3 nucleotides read TGTGCCAGCAGCCAACGGGACAATTTAGAGCAGTTCTTC. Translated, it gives CASSQRDNLEQFF. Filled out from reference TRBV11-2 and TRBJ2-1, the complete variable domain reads EAGVAQSPRYKIIEKRQSVAFWCNPISGHATLYWYQQILGQGPKLLIQFQNNGVVDDSQLPKDRFSAERLKGVDSTLKIQPAKLEDSAVYLCASSQRDNLEQFFGPGTRLTVL.

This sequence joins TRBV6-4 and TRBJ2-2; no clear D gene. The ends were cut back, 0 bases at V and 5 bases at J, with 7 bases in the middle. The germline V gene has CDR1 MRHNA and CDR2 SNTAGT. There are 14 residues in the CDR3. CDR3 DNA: TGTGCCAGCAGTGACTCGGCTTGGACCGGGGAGCTGTTTTTT. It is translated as CASSDSAWTGELFF.

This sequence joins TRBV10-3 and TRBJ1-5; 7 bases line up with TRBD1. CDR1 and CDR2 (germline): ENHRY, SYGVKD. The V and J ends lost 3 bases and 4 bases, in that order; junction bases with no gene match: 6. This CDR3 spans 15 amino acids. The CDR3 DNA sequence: TGTGCCATCAGTGAATTAGGGGGCATAAATCAGCCCCAGCATTTT. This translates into CAISELGGINQPQHF.

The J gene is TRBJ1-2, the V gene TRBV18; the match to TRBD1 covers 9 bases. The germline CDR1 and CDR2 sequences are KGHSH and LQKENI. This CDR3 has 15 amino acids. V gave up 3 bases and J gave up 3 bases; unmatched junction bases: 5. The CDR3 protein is CASSPRDRADYGYTF. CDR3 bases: TGTGCCAGCTCACCCCGGGACAGGGCCGACTATGGCTACACCTTC.

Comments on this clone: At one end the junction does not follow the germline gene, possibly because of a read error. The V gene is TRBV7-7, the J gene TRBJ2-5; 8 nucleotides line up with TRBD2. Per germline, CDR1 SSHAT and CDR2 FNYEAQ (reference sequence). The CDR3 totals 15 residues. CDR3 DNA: TGTGCTAGCAGCTTAGTTAAGTCTAGCGGGGAGACCCAGTACTTC. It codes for CASSLVKSSGETQYF.

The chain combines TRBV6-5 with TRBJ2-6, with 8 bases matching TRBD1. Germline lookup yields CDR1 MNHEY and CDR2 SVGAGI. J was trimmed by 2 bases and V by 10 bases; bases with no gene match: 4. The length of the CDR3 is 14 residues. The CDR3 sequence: CATSTGAGANVLTF. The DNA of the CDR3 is TGTGCCACATCGACAGGGGCTGGGGCCAACGTCCTGACTTTC.

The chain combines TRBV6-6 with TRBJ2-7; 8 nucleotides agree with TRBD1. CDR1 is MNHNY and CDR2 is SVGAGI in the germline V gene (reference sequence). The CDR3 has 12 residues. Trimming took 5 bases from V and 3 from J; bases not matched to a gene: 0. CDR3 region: CASSGQGYEQYF. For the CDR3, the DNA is TGTGCCAGCAGTGGACAGGGCTACGAGCAGTACTTC.

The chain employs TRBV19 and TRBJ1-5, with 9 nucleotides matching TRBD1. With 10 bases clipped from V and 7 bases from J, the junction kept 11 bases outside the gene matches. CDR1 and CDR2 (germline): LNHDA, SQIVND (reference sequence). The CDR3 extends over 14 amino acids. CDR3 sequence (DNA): TGTGCCACCACAACCGGGACAGGGAAACAGCCCCAGCATTTT. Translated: CATTTGTGKQPQHF. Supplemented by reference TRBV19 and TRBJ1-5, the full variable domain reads DGGITQSPKYLFRKEGQNVTLSCEQNLNHDAMYWYRQDPGQGLRLIYYSQIVNDFQKGDIAEGYSVSREKKESFPLTVTSAQKNPTAFYLCATTTGTGKQPQHFGDGTRLSIL.

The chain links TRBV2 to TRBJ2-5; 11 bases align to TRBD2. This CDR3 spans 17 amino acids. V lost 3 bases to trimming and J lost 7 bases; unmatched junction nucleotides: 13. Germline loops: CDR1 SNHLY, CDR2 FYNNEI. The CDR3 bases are TGTGCCAGCAGTGAGTGGCTAGCGGGGGGCCCCCAGGTGACCCAGTACTTC. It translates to CASSEWLAGGPQVTQYF.

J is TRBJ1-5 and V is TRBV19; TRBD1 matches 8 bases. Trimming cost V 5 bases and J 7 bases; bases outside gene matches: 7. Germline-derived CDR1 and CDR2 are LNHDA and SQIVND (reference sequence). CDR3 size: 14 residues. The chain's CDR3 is CASSPTDRAQPQHF. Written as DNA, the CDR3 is TGTGCCAGTAGTCCGACGGACAGGGCACAGCCCCAGCATTTT. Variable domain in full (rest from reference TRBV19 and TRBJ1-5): DGGITQSPKYLFRKEGQNVTLSCEQNLNHDAMYWYRQDPGQGLRLIYYSQIVNDFQKGDIAEGYSVSREKKESFPLTVTSAQKNPTAFYLCASSPTDRAQPQHFGDGTRLSIL.

The CDR3: CATSRGRDHNQPQHF. As DNA, the CDR3 is TGTGCCACCAGCAGAGGTCGGGATCACAATCAGCCCCAGCATTTT. The chain recombines TRBV15 with TRBJ1-5, with no clear D. Per germline, CDR1 LNHNV and CDR2 YYDKDF (reference sequence). This CDR3 is 15 amino acids long. Trimming took off 1 base at V and 3 bases at J, with 10 bases between the two ends.

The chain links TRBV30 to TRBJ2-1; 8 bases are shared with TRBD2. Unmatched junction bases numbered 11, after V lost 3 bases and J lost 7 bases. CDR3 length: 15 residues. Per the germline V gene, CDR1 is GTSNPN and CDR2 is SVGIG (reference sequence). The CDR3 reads CAWRSTSGFLNEQFF. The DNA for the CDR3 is TGTGCCTGGAGGAGTACTAGCGGATTCCTTAATGAGCAGTTCTTC.

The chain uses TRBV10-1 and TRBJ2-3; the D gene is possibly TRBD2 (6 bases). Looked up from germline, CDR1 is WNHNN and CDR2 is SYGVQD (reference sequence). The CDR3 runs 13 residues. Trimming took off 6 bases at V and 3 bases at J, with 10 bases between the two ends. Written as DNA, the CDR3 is TGCGCCAGCAGCCGCGGGGCGACAGATACGCAGTATTTT. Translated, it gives CASSRGATDTQYF.

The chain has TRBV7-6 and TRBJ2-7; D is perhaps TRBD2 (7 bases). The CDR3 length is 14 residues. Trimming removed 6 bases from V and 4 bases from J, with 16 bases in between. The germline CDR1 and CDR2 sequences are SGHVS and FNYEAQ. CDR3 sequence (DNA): TGTGCCAGCAGTTCACGTGAGGGGGGGTACGAGCAGTACTTC. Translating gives CASSSREGGYEQYF.

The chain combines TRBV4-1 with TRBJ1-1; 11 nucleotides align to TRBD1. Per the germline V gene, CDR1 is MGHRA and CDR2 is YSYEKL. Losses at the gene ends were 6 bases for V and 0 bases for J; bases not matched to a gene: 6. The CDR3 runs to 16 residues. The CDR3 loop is CASRPDRGLLNTEAFF. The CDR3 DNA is TGCGCCAGCAGACCGGACAGGGGGCTTTTGAACACTGAAGCTTTCTTT.

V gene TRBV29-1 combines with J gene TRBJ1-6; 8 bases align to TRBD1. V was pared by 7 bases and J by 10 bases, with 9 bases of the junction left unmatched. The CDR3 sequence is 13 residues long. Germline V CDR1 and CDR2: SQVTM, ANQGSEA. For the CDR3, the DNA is TGCAGCGCCTCGACAGGGGTGGACTCACCCCTCCACTTT. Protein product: CSASTGVDSPLHF.